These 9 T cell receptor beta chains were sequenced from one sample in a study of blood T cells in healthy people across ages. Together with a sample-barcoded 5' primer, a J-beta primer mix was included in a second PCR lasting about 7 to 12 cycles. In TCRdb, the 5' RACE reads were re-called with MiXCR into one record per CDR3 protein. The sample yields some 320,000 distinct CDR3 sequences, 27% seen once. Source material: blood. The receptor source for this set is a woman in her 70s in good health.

CDR3 nucleotide sequence: TGTGCCAGCAGTTACTCCGGGACAAGCGGGGAGCTGTTTTTT. As protein: CASSYSGTSGELFF. The rearrangement links TRBV6-2 or TRBV6-3 to TRBJ2-2; TRBD1 is a possible D gene (6 bases). V lost 0 bases, J lost 7 bases, and 9 bases lay in between. The CDR3 consists of 14 residues. Germline V gives CDR1 MNHEY, CDR2 SVGEGT.

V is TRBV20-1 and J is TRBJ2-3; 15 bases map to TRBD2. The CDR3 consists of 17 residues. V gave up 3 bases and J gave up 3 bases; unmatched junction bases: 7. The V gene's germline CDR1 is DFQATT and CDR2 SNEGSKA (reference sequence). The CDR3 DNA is TGCAGTGCTAGGGCCGGGACTAGCGGGAGGCGTACAGATACGCAGTATTTT. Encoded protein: CSARAGTSGRRTDTQYF.

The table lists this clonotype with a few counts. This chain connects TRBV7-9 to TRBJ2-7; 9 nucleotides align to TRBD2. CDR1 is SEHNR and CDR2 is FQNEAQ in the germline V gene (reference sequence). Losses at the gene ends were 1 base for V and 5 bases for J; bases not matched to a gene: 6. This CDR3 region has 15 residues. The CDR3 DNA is TGTGCCAGCAGCTTAGGAACTAGCGGGTTTGACGAGCAGTACTTC. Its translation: CASSLGTSGFDEQYF.

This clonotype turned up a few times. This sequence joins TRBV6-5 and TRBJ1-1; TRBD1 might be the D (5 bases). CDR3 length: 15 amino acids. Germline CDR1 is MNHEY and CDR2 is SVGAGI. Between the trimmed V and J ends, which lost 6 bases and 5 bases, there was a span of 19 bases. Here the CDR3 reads CASRRGKIGATEAFF. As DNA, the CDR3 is TGTGCCAGCAGGAGAGGGAAAATTGGGGCTACTGAAGCTTTCTTT.

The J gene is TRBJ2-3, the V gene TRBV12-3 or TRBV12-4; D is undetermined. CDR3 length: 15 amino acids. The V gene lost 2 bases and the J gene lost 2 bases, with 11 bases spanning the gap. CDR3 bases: TGTGCCAGCAGTTTAAGTGGGAAAAACACAGATACGCAGTATTTT. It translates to CASSLSGKNTDTQYF.

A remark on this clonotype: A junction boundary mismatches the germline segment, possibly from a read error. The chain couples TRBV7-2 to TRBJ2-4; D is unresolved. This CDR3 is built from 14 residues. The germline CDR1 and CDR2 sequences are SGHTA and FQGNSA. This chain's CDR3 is CASSYELAKNIQHF. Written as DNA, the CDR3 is TGTGCCAGCAGCTATGAGTTAGCCAAAAACATTCAGCACTTC. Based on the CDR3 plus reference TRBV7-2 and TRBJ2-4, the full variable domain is GAGVSQSPSNKVTEKGKDVELRCDPISGHTALYWYRQSLGQGLEFLIYFQGNSAPDKSGLPSDRFSAERTGGSVSTLTIQRTQQEDSAVYLCASSYELAKNIQHFGAGTRLSVL.

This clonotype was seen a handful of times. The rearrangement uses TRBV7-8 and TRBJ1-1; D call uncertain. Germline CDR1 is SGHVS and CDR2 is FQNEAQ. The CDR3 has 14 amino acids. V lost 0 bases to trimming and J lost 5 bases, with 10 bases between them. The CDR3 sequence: CASSLARQKTEAFF. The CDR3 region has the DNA TGTGCCAGCAGCTTAGCGCGCCAGAAGACTGAAGCTTTCTTT.

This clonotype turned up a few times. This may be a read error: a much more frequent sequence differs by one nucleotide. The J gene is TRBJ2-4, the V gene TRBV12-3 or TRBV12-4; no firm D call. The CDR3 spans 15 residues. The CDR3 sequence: CAGSLQGFDKNIQYF. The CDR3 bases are TGTGCCGGCAGTTTACAAGGCTTTGACAAAAACATTCAGTACTTC.

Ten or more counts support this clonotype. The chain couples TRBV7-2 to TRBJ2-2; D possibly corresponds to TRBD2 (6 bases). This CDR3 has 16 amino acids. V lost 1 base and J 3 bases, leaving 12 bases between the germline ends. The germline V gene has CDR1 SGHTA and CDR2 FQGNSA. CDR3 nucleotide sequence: TGTGCCAGCAGCTTAGACGGGAGAGTTGACACCGGGGAGCTGTTTTTT. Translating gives CASSLDGRVDTGELFF.